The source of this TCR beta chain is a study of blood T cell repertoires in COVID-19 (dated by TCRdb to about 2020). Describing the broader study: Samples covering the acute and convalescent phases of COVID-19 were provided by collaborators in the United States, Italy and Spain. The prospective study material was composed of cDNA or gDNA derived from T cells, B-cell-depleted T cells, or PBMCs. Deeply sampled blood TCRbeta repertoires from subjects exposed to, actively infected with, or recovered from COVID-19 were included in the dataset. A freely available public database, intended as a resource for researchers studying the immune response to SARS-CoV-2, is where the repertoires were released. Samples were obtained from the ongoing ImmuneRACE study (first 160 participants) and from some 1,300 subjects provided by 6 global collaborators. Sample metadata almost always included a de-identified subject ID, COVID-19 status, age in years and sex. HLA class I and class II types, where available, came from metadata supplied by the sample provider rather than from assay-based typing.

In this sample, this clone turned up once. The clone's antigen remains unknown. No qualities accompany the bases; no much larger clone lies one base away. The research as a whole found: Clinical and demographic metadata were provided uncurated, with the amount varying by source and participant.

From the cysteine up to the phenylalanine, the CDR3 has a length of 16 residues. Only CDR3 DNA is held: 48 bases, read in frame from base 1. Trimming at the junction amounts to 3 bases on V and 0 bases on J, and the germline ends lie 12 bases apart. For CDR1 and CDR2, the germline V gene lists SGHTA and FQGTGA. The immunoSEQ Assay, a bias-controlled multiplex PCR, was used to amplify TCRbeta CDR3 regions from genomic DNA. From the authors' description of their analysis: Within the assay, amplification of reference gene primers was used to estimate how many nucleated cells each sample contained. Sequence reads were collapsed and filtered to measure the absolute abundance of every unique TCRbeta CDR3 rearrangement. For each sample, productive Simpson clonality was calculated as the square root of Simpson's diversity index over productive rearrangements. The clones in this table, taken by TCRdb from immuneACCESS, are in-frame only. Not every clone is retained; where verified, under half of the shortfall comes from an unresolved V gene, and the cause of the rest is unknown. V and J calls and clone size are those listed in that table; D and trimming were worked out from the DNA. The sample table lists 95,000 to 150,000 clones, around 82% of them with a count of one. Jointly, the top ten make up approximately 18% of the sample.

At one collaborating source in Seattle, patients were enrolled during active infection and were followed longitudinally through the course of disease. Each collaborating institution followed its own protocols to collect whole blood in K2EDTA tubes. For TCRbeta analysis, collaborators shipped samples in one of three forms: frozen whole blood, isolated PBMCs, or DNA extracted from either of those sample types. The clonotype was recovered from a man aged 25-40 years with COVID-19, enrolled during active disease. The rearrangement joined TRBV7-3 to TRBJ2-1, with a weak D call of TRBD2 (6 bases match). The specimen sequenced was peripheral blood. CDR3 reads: CASSFGGGSSYNEQFF. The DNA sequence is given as TGTGCCAGCAGCTTTGGCGGAGGGTCCTCCTACAATGAGCAGTTCTTC.